These 32 T cell receptor beta chains originate from one sample sequenced in a study of cytomegalovirus exposure and HLA in healthy donors. Primers included in the PCR were 60 Vbeta and 13 Jbeta primers. This table comes from immunoSEQ multiplex PCR, and its TCRdb copy is limited to in-frame clones, with some not included. Among about 92,000 clones, around 77% were seen once, and the ten largest hold approximately 7.4%. Specimen: PBMCs. These receptor sequences come from a middle-aged man in good health and CMV-seropositive.

The chain joins TRBV5-1 to TRBJ1-2, with 8 bases lining up with TRBD1. Germline V CDR1 and CDR2: SGHRS, YFSETQ. This CDR3 is 15 amino acids long. The junction had 13 bases not matched to a gene; V was cut back by 5 bases and J by 7 bases. CDR3 coding DNA: TGCGCCAGCAGTCCTCAGATGGGACAGGCTTGTGGCTACACCTTC. This translates into CASSPQMGQACGYTF. Using reference TRBV5-1 and TRBJ1-2 for the parts outside the CDR3, the full variable domain is KAGVTQTPRYLIKTRGQQVTLSCSPISGHRSVSWYQQTPGQGLQFLFEYFSETQRNKGNFPGRFSGRQFSNSRSEMNVSTLELGDSALYLCASSPQMGQACGYTFGSGTRLTVV.

This clone showed up just once. The gene calls are TRBV4-1 and TRBJ2-3, with 9 bases that match TRBD2. The CDR3 extends over 17 amino acids. The junction had 5 bases not matched to a gene; V was cut back by 1 base and J by 0 bases. Germline V gene lookup returns CDR1 MGHRA and CDR2 YSYEKL. CDR3 protein: CASSQGAGGPSTDTQYF. CDR3 DNA sequence: TGCGCCAGCAGCCAAGGGGCGGGGGGGCCAAGCACAGATACGCAGTATTTT.

A remark on this clone: One junction end disagrees with the germline gene, perhaps due to a read error. The chain couples TRBV19 to TRBJ1-5; TRBD1 agrees at 8 bases. The CDR3 runs to 14 residues. Germline values: CDR1 LNHDA, CDR2 SQIVND (reference sequence). CDR3: CASSETGVNQPQNF. Written as DNA, the CDR3 is TGTGCCAGTAGTGAGACAGGGGTTAATCAGCCCCAGAATTTT. The full variable domain, its missing parts supplied by reference TRBV19 and TRBJ1-5, is DGGITQSPKYLFRKEGQNVTLSCEQNLNHDAMYWYRQDPGQGLRLIYYSQIVNDFQKGDIAEGYSVSREKKESFPLTVTSAQKNPTAFYLCASSETGVNQPQNFGDGTRLSIL.

This chain links TRBV28 with TRBJ1-2; tentatively, D is TRBD1 (6 bases). The CDR3 covers 13 residues. In germline, CDR1 is MDHEN, CDR2 SYDVKM. Trimming took off 6 bases at V and 8 bases at J, with 16 bases between the two ends. The CDR3 DNA is TGTGCCAGCAGCCCTGGACAGAAGGGAGGCTACACCTTC. Residues: CASSPGQKGGYTF.

This clone has just one count. The chain recombines TRBV28 with TRBJ1-2; D is unresolved. V was trimmed by 3 bases and J by 3 bases, leaving 8 bases between them. There are 13 residues in the CDR3. CDR1 and CDR2 (germline): MDHEN, SYDVKM. Here the CDR3 reads CASSFPSDYGYTF. The CDR3 coding sequence is TGTGCCAGCAGTTTCCCCAGCGACTATGGCTACACCTTC.

The chain links TRBV2 to TRBJ1-5; 8 positions agree with TRBD1. CDR3 length: 14 amino acids. The V and J ends lost 5 bases and 7 bases, in that order; junction bases with no gene match: 7. Germline V lookup: CDR1 SNHLY, CDR2 FYNNEI. This CDR3 reads CASSIQGAGQPQHF. DNA of the CDR3: TGTGCCAGCAGTATCCAGGGGGCAGGACAGCCCCAGCATTTT.

The chain joins TRBV28 to TRBJ2-7; 9 nucleotides align to TRBD1. The V gene's germline CDR1 is MDHEN and CDR2 SYDVKM. V dropped 5 bases and J dropped 3; count of bases not matched to a gene: 8. This CDR3 region has 15 residues. The CDR3 DNA sequence: TGTGCCAGCAGTCTTAACAGGGGGCTTAACTACGAGCAGTACTTC. Its translation is CASSLNRGLNYEQYF.

The rearrangement links TRBV4-1 to TRBJ2-1; 9 bases fit TRBD2. V trimming: 1 base; J trimming: 10 bases; junction bases outside the gene matches: 8. Germline CDR1 reads MGHRA; CDR2 reads YSYEKL. The CDR3 consists of 15 residues. As DNA, the CDR3 is TGCGCCAGCAGCCAAGTTGAGCGGGGGGATCTCGAGCAGTTCTTC. The encoded protein is CASSQVERGDLEQFF.

The CDR3 loop is CASSYNRGYEQYF. CDR3 bases: TGTGCCAGCAGTTACAACAGGGGGTACGAGCAGTACTTC. V gene TRBV6-5 combines with J gene TRBJ2-7, with 8 positions matching TRBD1. With 2 bases clipped from V and 4 bases from J, the junction kept 1 base outside the gene matches. Germline V gene data show CDR1 as MNHEY and CDR2 as SVGAGI. CDR3 length: 13 amino acids.

The rearrangement joins TRBV6-5 to TRBJ1-4; 7 bases align to TRBD1. Germline values: CDR1 MNHEY, CDR2 SVGAGI. The V segment lost 8 bases and the J segment 8 bases; nucleotides outside the gene matches: 8. The CDR3 is made up of 13 amino acids. CDR3 sequence reads: CASSWTGKEKLFF. CDR3 bases: TGTGCCAGCTCTTGGACAGGAAAGGAAAAACTGTTTTTT.

In DNA form, the CDR3 reads TGCGCCAGCAGCTTGGCGCCGGGGGGAAGCTCCTACAATGAGCAGTTCTTC. Translating gives CASSLAPGGSSYNEQFF. The chain links TRBV5-1 to TRBJ2-1, with 7 nucleotides matching TRBD2. This CDR3 spans 17 amino acids. The junction had 6 bases not matched to a gene; V was cut back by 0 bases and J by 0 bases. CDR1 SGHRS and CDR2 YFSETQ come from the germline V gene.

The chain carries TRBV5-6 and TRBJ2-2; D possibly corresponds to TRBD2 (7 bases). Per the germline V gene, CDR1 is SGHDT and CDR2 is YYEEEE. This CDR3 is 16 amino acids long. V was cut by 2 bases and J by 4 bases, with 15 bases left in between. CDR3 in amino acids: CASSFGGGAATGELFF. CDR3 coding DNA: TGTGCCAGCAGCTTCGGAGGGGGGGCAGCCACCGGGGAGCTGTTTTTT. Complete variable domain (other parts from reference TRBV5-6 and TRBJ2-2): DAGVTQSPTHLIKTRGQQVTLRCSPKSGHDTVSWYQQALGQGPQFIFQYYEEEERQRGNFPDRFSGHQFPNYSSELNVNALLLGDSALYLCASSFGGGAATGELFFGEGSRLTVL.

This chain uses TRBV10-3 with TRBJ1-1, with a tentative D call TRBD1 (6 bases). Germline V gene data show CDR1 as ENHRY and CDR2 as SYGVKD. The V and J ends lost 10 bases and 1 base respectively, with 10 bases between them. This CDR3 comprises 12 residues. The CDR3 DNA sequence: TGTGCCAGCAAACAGGGGAACACTGAAGCTTTCTTT. Residues: CASKQGNTEAFF.

The sample holds a few counts of this clone. The genes are TRBV5-8 and TRBJ2-2, with TRBD1 as a possible D gene (6 bases). Germline V lookup: CDR1 SGHTS, CDR2 YDEGEE. CDR3 length equals 17 residues. V shed 5 bases and J shed 4 bases, with 21 bases lying between them. The DNA for the CDR3 is TGTGCCAGCAGAGACGGACCAGGGGAGAGGAGCACCGGGGAGCTGTTTTTT. Residues: CASRDGPGERSTGELFF.

The genes are TRBV6-5 and TRBJ2-1; TRBD1 might be the D (6 bases). Germline lookup yields CDR1 MNHEY and CDR2 SVGAGI. The CDR3 is made up of 14 amino acids. The V and J ends lost 4 bases and 7 bases respectively, with 14 bases between them. In nucleotides, the CDR3 is TGTGCCAGCAGTTCGACAGGAAGGTGGAATGAGCAGTTCTTC. It is translated as CASSSTGRWNEQFF.

The gene calls are TRBV6-5 and TRBJ2-1; no firm D call. Trimming shortened V by 5 bases and J by 5 bases, and 7 bases separated the two germline ends. Germline CDR1 reads MNHEY; CDR2 reads SVGAGI. CDR3 length: 12 amino acids. The CDR3 region has the DNA TGTGCCAGCAGTCATAGTAACAATGAGCAGTTCTTC. Protein sequence: CASSHSNNEQFF.

The chain joins TRBV6-5 to TRBJ1-2; TRBD1 agrees at 12 bases. The CDR3 loop spans 13 amino acids. CDR1 and CDR2 (germline): MNHEY, SVGAGI. The V segment lost 9 bases and the J segment 3 bases; nucleotides outside the gene matches: 2. CDR3 coding DNA: TGTGCCAGTGGGACAGGGGGCGACTATGGCTACACCTTC. This codes for CASGTGGDYGYTF.

CDR3 DNA sequence: TGCAGCGTGGGGACAGGGGATCGCAATGAGCAGTTCTTC. Protein: CSVGTGDRNEQFF. V is TRBV29-1 and J is TRBJ2-1; the match to TRBD1 covers 10 bases. J lost 6 bases, V lost 6 bases, and 5 bases had no gene match. Germline CDR1 SQVTM, CDR2 ANQGSEA. The CDR3 has 13 residues.

The count of this clone is one. The rearrangement joins TRBV15 to TRBJ2-1, with 9 bases matching TRBD1. The V segment lost 3 bases and the J segment 3 bases; nucleotides outside the gene matches: 9. Germline V CDR1 and CDR2: LNHNV, YYDKDF (reference sequence). The CDR3 spans 17 residues. The CDR3 DNA follows: TGTGCCACCAGCAGGTATTCCGGGACAGGGAGCTACAATGAGCAGTTCTTC. Translating gives CATSRYSGTGSYNEQFF.

V usage is TRBV6-6 and J usage is TRBJ2-5, with a tentative D call TRBD1 (6 bases). The tail of the sequence fits TRBJ2-7 better, so the J call may be wrong. This CDR3 has 13 amino acids. The V gene's germline CDR1 is MNHNY and CDR2 SVGAGI (reference sequence). CDR3 residues: CASSNRVIDEQYF. The CDR3 DNA reads as TGTGCCAGCAGCAACAGGGTTATCGACGAGCAGTACTTC.

V usage is TRBV18 and J usage is TRBJ2-1; 10 positions agree with TRBD1. From germline, CDR1 is KGHSH and CDR2 LQKENI. Trimming took 2 bases from V and 11 from J; bases not matched to a gene: 15. The CDR3 is 17 amino acids. In DNA, the CDR3 is TGTGCCAGCTCACCATCCGATTCAAAGGCGACAGGGGGCCAGCAGTTCTTC. Its protein is CASSPSDSKATGGQQFF.

The chain combines TRBV19 with TRBJ1-2; 12 nucleotides match TRBD1. CDR1 and CDR2 (germline): LNHDA, SQIVND (reference sequence). The CDR3 is 14 residues long. Unmatched junction bases numbered 7, after V lost 7 bases and J lost 7 bases. The CDR3, as DNA: TGTGCCAGTACCTCGGGACAGGGGGCGCGTGGCTACACCTTC. This sequence encodes CASTSGQGARGYTF.

The chain is built from TRBV30 and TRBJ2-1; the D gene is possibly TRBD1 (5 bases). Germline assignment: CDR1 GTSNPN and CDR2 SVGIG (reference sequence). This CDR3 spans 12 amino acids. Deletions cut 2 bases from V and 5 bases from J, with 7 bases between. CDR3 protein: CAWSRQNNEQFF. The CDR3 nucleotides read TGTGCCTGGAGTCGACAGAACAATGAGCAGTTCTTC.

The J gene is TRBJ1-3, the V gene TRBV28; TRBD1 might be the D (5 bases). The CDR3 contains 12 residues. The V end lost 11 bases, the J end lost 0 bases, and 8 bases lay between the germline ends. From germline, CDR1 is MDHEN and CDR2 SYDVKM. CDR3 residues: CAWGASGNTIYF. The CDR3 coding sequence is TGTGCCTGGGGCGCCTCTGGAAACACCATATATTTT.

The genes are TRBV29-1 and TRBJ2-1, with D perhaps TRBD1 (6 bases). V was trimmed by 1 base and J by 9 bases, leaving 19 bases between them. This CDR3 has 15 residues. CDR1 is SQVTM and CDR2 is ANQGSEA in the germline V gene. The CDR3 DNA reads as TGCAGCGTTGAAGCAGGAAGGGGGACACAGAGTGAGCAGTTCTTC. It encodes CSVEAGRGTQSEQFF.

V gene TRBV30 combines with J gene TRBJ1-1; 8 bases are shared with TRBD1. The length of the CDR3 is 15 residues. The V gene's germline CDR1 is GTSNPN and CDR2 SVGIG (reference sequence). V shed 0 bases, J shed 5 bases, and the junction held 8 bases outside the gene matches. DNA of the CDR3: TGTGCCTGGAGTGTACCAGGGAGGACAGGGACTGAAGCTTTCTTT. Translated: CAWSVPGRTGTEAFF.

The chain joins TRBV5-1 to TRBJ1-1, with unresolved D. V was clipped by 4 bases and J by 3 bases, with 13 bases between them. The CDR3 runs 14 residues. Germline CDR1 is SGHRS and CDR2 is YFSETQ. The CDR3 nucleotides are TGCGCCAGCAGCCCGGGTCGTATACACACTGAAGCTTTCTTT. Protein product: CASSPGRIHTEAFF.

This clone came up a few times. The chain combines TRBV7-6 with TRBJ2-5; 10 bases align to TRBD2. Germline CDR1 SGHVS, CDR2 FNYEAQ. V lost 5 bases, J lost 4 bases, and 4 bases stayed unmatched. This CDR3 contains 14 residues. The CDR3, as DNA: TGTGCCAGCAGCCCAGCGGGGGGGCCAGAGACCCAGTACTTC. Protein sequence: CASSPAGGPETQYF.

This chain connects TRBV13 to TRBJ2-1, with D possibly being TRBD2 (5 bases). The CDR3 length is 16 residues. CDR1 and CDR2 from the germline V gene are PRHDT and FYEKMQ (reference sequence). Deletions cut 5 bases from V and 7 bases from J, with 21 bases between. CDR3 bases: TGTGCCAGCAGCAACCGGCCAAGCGGACTGGTGAATGAGCAGTTCTTC. It translates to CASSNRPSGLVNEQFF.

The chain employs TRBV4-3 and TRBJ1-2; D unclear. There are 17 residues in the CDR3. V gave up 4 bases and J gave up 0 bases, with 18 bases separating them. The V gene's germline CDR1 is LGHNA and CDR2 YSLEER. In DNA, the CDR3 is TGCGCCAGCAGCCCCCATAGCGGATGGGATACTAACTATGGCTACACCTTC. Amino acid sequence: CASSPHSGWDTNYGYTF.

This clone was found a few times. This sequence joins TRBV7-9 and TRBJ1-5; 7 bases are a match to TRBD1. Germline loops: CDR1 SEHNR, CDR2 FQNEAQ (reference sequence). This CDR3 comprises 14 residues. V lost 5 bases to trimming and J lost 7 bases; unmatched junction nucleotides: 8. The CDR3 DNA is TGTGCCAGCAGCCAACAGGGGACGGGACAGCCCCAGCATTTT. It translates to CASSQQGTGQPQHF.

The rearrangement joins TRBV6-5 to TRBJ1-2; TRBD1 agrees at 7 bases. V lost 6 bases to trimming and J lost 2 bases; unmatched junction nucleotides: 9. This CDR3 has 15 residues. Germline V gene data show CDR1 as MNHEY and CDR2 as SVGAGI. Here the CDR3 DNA reads TGTGCCAGCAGGAGACAGGGTGGGGGAAACTATGGCTACACCTTC. Translation gives CASRRQGGGNYGYTF.